Given below is one T cell receptor (beta chain) in context. Authors' methods: Amplification with reference gene primers provided the estimates of nucleated cell counts. Clones were sequenced by immunoSEQ multiplex PCR, and TCRdb holds only the in-frame ones, with some missing. V, J and clone size were drawn from that table, and D and trimming were deduced from the DNA. The profile shows around 150,000 clones, 81% of them singletons. The data originate from a study of blood T cell repertoires in COVID-19. Overall study context: In each case, the material was cDNA or gDNA derived from T cells, B-cell-depleted T cells, or PBMCs.

CDR3 length: 17 amino acids. The sequence derives from a woman aged 55-75 years with active or convalescent COVID-19. The chain recombines TRBV21-1 with TRBJ2-2; whether TRBD1, the table's D call, matches the DNA was not checked. TRBV21-1 is a pseudogene locus. Source material: peripheral blood. The chain's CDR3 is CASSQDRVGSNTGELFF. The CDR3 DNA follows: TGTGCCAGCAGTCAAGACAGGGTAGGTTCGAACACCGGGGAGCTGTTTTTT.